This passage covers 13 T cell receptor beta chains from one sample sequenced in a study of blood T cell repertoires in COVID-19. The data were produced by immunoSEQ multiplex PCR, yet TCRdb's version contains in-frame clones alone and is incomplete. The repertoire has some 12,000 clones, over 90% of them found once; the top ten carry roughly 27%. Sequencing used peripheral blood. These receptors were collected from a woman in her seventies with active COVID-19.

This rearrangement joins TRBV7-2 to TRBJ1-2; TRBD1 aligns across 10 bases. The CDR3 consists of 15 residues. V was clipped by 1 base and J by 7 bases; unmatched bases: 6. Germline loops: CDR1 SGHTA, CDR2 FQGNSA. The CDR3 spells CASSLEGGQGFGYTF. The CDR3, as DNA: TGTGCCAGCAGCTTAGAGGGGGGACAGGGGTTTGGCTACACCTTC.

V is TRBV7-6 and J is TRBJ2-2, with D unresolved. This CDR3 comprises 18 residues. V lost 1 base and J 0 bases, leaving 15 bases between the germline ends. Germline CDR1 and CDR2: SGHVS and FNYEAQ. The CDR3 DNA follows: TGTGCCAGCAGCTTAGTTCTTGCGGAAGCATCGAACACCGGGGAGCTGTTTTTT. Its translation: CASSLVLAEASNTGELFF.

The chain's CDR3 is CASSYTTGPNEKLFF. Here the CDR3 DNA reads TGTGCCAGCAGTTACACGACAGGGCCTAATGAAAAACTGTTTTTT. The V gene is TRBV6-5, the J gene TRBJ1-4; 7 bases line up with TRBD1. The CDR3 is 15 residues long. Germline V gene sequence: CDR1 MNHEY, CDR2 SVGAGI. J gave up 3 bases and V 2 bases, and 3 bases lay outside the gene matches.

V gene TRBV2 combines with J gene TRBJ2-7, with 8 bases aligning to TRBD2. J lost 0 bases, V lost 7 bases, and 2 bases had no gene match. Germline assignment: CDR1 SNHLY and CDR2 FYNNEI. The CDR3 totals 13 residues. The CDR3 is CASNSGVSYEQYF. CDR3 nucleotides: TGTGCCAGCAATAGCGGGGTCTCCTACGAGCAGTACTTC.

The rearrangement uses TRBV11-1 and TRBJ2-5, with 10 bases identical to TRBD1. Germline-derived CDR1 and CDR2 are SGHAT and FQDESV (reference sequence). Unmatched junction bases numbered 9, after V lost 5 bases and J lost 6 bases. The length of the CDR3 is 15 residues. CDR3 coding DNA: TGTGCCAGCAGCACTCCGGGACAGGGGCTAAAGACCCAGTACTTC. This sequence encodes CASSTPGQGLKTQYF. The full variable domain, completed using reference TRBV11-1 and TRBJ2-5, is EAEVAQSPRYKITEKSQAVAFWCDPISGHATLYWYRQILGQGPELLVQFQDESVVDDSQLPKDRFSAERLKGVDSTLKIQPAELGDSAMYLCASSTPGQGLKTQYFGPGTRLLVL.

CDR3 bases: TGCGCCAGCAAAGGGACAGCTGGGGCCAACGTCCTGACTTTC. Protein product: CASKGTAGANVLTF. The chain employs TRBV5-1 and TRBJ2-6, with 7 bases that match TRBD1. The CDR3 is 14 amino acids. Germline V gives CDR1 SGHRS, CDR2 YFSETQ. V was clipped by 6 bases and J by 2 bases; unmatched bases: 2.

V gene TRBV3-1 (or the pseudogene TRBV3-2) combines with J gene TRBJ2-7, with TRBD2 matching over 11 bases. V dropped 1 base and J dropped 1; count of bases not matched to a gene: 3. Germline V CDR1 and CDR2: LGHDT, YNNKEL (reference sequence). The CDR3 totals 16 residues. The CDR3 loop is CASSQVGTSGSYEQYF. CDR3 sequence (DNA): TGTGCCAGCAGCCAAGTGGGGACTAGCGGTTCCTACGAGCAGTACTTC.

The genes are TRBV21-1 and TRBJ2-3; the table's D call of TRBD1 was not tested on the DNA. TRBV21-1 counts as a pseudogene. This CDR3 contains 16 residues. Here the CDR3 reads CASSKTGPGGIDTQYF. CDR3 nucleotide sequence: TGTGCCAGCAGCAAAACGGGGCCAGGGGGCATAGATACGCAGTATTTT.

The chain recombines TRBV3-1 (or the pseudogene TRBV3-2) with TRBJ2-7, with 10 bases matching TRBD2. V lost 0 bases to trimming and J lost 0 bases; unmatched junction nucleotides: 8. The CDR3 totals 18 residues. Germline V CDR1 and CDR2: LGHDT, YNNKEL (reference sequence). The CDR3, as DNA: TGTGCCAGCAGCCAAGAGGGACTAGCGTACTATGGCTCCTACGAGCAGTACTTC. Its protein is CASSQEGLAYYGSYEQYF.

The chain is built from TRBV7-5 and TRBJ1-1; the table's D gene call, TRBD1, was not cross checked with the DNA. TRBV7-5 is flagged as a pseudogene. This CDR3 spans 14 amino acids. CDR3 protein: CARSSGQGNTEAFF. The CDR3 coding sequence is TGTGCCAGAAGCTCCGGACAGGGGAACACTGAAGCTTTCTTT.

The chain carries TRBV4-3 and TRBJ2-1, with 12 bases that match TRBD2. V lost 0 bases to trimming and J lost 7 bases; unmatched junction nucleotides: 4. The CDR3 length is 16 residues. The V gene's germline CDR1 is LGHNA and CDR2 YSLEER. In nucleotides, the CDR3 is TGCGCCAGCAGCCAAGATCGACTAGCGGGAGAGAATGAGCAGTTCTTC. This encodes CASSQDRLAGENEQFF.

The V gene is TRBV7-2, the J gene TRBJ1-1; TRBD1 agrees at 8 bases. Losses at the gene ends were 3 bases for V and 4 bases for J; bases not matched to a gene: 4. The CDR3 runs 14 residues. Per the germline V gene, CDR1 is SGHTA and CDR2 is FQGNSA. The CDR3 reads CASSFTGGITEAFF. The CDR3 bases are TGTGCCAGCAGCTTCACAGGGGGTATCACTGAAGCTTTCTTT.

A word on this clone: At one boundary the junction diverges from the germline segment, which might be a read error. The CDR3 region has the DNA TGTGCCCGGAGTGTACTGTCCAGCGGAGCTTTCTTT. The encoded protein is CARSVLSSGAFF. The V and J genes are TRBV30 and TRBJ1-1, with D uncertain. The CDR3 consists of 12 residues. Germline CDR1 and CDR2: GTSNPN and SVGIG (reference sequence).